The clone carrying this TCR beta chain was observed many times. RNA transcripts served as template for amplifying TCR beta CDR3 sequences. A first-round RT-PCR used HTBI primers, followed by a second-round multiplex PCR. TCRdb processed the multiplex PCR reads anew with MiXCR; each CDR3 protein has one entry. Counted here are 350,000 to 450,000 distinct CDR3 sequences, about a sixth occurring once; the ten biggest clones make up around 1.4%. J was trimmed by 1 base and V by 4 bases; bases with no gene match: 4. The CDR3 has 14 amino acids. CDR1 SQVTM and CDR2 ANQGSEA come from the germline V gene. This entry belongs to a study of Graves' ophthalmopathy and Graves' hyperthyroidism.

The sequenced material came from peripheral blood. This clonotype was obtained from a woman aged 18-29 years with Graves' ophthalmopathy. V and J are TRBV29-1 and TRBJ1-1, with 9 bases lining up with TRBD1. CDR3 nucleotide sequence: TGCAGCGTTGTGGTGACAGGGGGGAACACTGAAGCTTTCTTT. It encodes CSVVVTGGNTEAFF.